This TCR beta chain was obtained from a study of T cell changes during pregnancy in multiple sclerosis. The V gene's germline CDR1 is SGHRS and CDR2 YFSETQ. The CDR3 is 16 residues long. V dropped 0 bases and J dropped 9; count of bases not matched to a gene: 7. Method: immunoSEQ multiplex PCR; TCRdb's copy keeps in-frame clones and lacks some. The top ten hold 0.75% to 0.95% of the sample, which has 85,000 to 110,000 clones, about 90% seen once. The sequencing here drew on peripheral blood, taken after pregnancy. The rearrangement uses TRBV5-1 and TRBJ2-1; TRBD1 matches at 12 bases. This receptor was taken from a female donor with multiple sclerosis, enrolled in a pregnancy study. The CDR3 sequence: CASSLGAGQGAVEQFF. CDR3 coding DNA: TGCGCCAGCAGCTTGGGAGCGGGACAGGGGGCGGTTGAGCAGTTCTTC.